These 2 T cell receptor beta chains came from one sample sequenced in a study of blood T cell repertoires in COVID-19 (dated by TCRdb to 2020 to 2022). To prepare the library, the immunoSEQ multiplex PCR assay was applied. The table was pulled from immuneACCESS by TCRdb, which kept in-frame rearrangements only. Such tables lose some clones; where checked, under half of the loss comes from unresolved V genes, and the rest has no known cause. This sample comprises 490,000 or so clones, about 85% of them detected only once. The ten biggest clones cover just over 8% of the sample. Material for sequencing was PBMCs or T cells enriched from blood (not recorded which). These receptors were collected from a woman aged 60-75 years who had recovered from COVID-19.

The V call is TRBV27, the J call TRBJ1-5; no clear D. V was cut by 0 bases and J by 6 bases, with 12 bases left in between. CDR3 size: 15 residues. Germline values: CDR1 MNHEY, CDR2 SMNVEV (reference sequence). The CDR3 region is CASSLSAGWGQPQHF. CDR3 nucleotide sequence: TGTGCCAGCAGTTTATCGGCGGGGTGGGGTCAGCCCCAGCATTTT.

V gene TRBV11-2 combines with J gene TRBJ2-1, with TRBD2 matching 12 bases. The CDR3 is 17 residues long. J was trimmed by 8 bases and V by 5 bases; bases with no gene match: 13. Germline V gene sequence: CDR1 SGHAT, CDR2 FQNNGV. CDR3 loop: CASSARTSGALRDEQFF. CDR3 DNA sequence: TGTGCCAGCAGCGCACGGACTAGCGGGGCCCTTAGGGATGAGCAGTTCTTC.